Shown below are 5 T cell receptor beta chains from a single sample sequenced in a study of blood T cell repertoires in COVID-19. Repertoires were generated with immunoSEQ multiplex PCR, while TCRdb's copy carries only in-frame clones and drops some. In the table there are approximately 350,000 clones, over 70% of which are singletons. Sequenced material: peripheral blood. The source is a woman aged 50 to 60 with COVID-19, enrolled during active disease.

The V and J genes are TRBV7-8 and TRBJ1-1; D gene uncertain. Germline V gene lookup returns CDR1 SGHVS and CDR2 FQNEAQ. V lost 0 bases, J lost 12 bases, and 11 bases lay in between. The length of the CDR3 is 12 residues. CDR3 sequence (DNA): TGTGCCAGCAGCTTAGCTACGGCAGGAACTTTCTTT. It translates to CASSLATAGTFF.

The chain recombines TRBV20-1 with TRBJ2-3; TRBD1 aligns across 7 bases. This CDR3 is built from 15 residues. The germline V gene encodes CDR1 DFQATT and CDR2 SNEGSKA (reference sequence). J gave up 0 bases and V 3 bases, and 6 bases lay outside the gene matches. Written as DNA, the CDR3 is TGCAGTGCTAGTAAAGACAGGGTGAGCACAGATACGCAGTATTTT. As protein: CSASKDRVSTDTQYF.

The chain couples TRBV6-2 or TRBV6-3 to TRBJ1-2; D unclear. There are 12 residues in the CDR3. Trimming cost V 6 bases and J 5 bases, with 10 bases left between them. Germline CDR1 is MNHEY and CDR2 is SVGEGT. CDR3 sequence reads: CASSDNLYGYTF. CDR3 DNA sequence: TGTGCCAGCAGCGATAATCTATATGGCTACACCTTC.

The chain links TRBV19 to TRBJ1-4; no firm D call. Germline values: CDR1 LNHDA, CDR2 SQIVND (reference sequence). The CDR3 is made up of 15 amino acids. V gave up 4 bases and J gave up 0 bases, with 9 bases separating them. The CDR3 sequence: CASSSFSATNEKLFF. The CDR3 DNA sequence: TGTGCCAGTAGTAGTTTCAGCGCAACTAATGAAAAACTGTTTTTT.

V and J are TRBV11-3 and TRBJ2-7; D may be TRBD1 (5 bases). The CDR3 contains 16 residues. Germline V gene sequence: CDR1 SGHNT, CDR2 YENEEA. V was shortened by 1 base and J by 0 bases, with 13 bases between the two germline ends. The CDR3 sequence is CASSLVGRAYSYEQYF. Written as DNA, the CDR3 is TGTGCCAGCAGCTTAGTAGGCAGGGCCTACTCCTACGAGCAGTACTTC.